What follows are 32 T cell receptor beta chains derived from one specimen sequenced in a study of CD8+ T cells in alopecia areata. Reverse transcribed after extraction, RNA yielded cDNA as the sequencing template. Using immunoSEQ multiplex PCR, the repertoire was profiled, and TCRdb retains in-frame clones only, with some absent. The data show 110,000 to 150,000 clones, around 58% seen once. The material sequenced was CD4+ T cells sorted from blood, taken at week 0. The receptors come from a human donor with alopecia areata.

This clone appeared once. V gene TRBV29-1 combines with J gene TRBJ2-4, with 7 nucleotides matching TRBD1. The CDR3 totals 11 residues. The V segment lost 6 bases and the J segment 11 bases; nucleotides outside the gene matches: 7. Germline CDR1 is SQVTM and CDR2 is ANQGSEA. DNA for the CDR3: TGCAGCGTGCAGAACAGGGGTGTTCAGTACTTC. Translated: CSVQNRGVQYF.

The CDR3 region is CASSRNTGGNSPLHF. DNA of the CDR3: TGCGCCAGCAGCAGAAACACAGGGGGCAATTCACCCCTCCACTTT. J is TRBJ1-6 and V is TRBV5-1, with TRBD1 identical over 9 bases. Germline trimming cut 4 bases from V and 7 bases from J; bases unmatched to any gene: 6. This CDR3 contains 15 residues. Per germline, CDR1 SGHRS and CDR2 YFSETQ.

For this clone: Other DNA variants within this sample encode the same CDR3. J is TRBJ2-5 and V is TRBV7-9; the D is unclear. The germline CDR1 and CDR2 sequences are SEHNR and FQNEAQ (reference sequence). Trimming took off 3 bases at V and 5 bases at J, with 7 bases between the two ends. This CDR3 contains 12 residues. The CDR3 is CASSLVGETQYF. CDR3 coding DNA: TGTGCCAGCAGCTTGGTCGGGGAGACCCAGTACTTC.

The chain couples TRBV29-1 to TRBJ1-3, with no clear D. The CDR3 extends over 12 amino acids. The V and J ends lost 0 bases and 7 bases respectively, with 7 bases between them. CDR1 and CDR2 (germline): SQVTM, ANQGSEA. CDR3 amino acids: CSVEELGNTIYF. The CDR3 region has the DNA TGCAGCGTTGAAGAACTGGGGAACACCATATATTTT.

This clone was observed a few times. The chain carries TRBV2 and TRBJ1-2, with TRBD1 matching over 10 bases. Trimming removed 8 bases from V and 0 bases from J; junction bases left unmatched: 6. CDR3 length: 15 residues. The V gene's germline CDR1 is SNHLY and CDR2 FYNNEI. The CDR3 DNA reads TGTGCCAGCGGGGGACAGGGGATGTCTAACTATGGCTACACCTTC. Amino acids: CASGGQGMSNYGYTF. The complete variable domain, with remaining parts taken from reference TRBV2 and TRBJ1-2, reads EPEVTQTPSHQVTQMGQEVILRCVPISNHLYFYWYRQILGQKVEFLVSFYNNEISEKSEIFDDQFSVERPDGSNFTLKIRSTKLEDSAMYFCASGGQGMSNYGYTFGSGTRLTVV.

The chain has TRBV28 and TRBJ1-2, with D possibly matching TRBD1 (6 bases). V was clipped by 4 bases and J by 6 bases, with 24 bases between them. Per germline, CDR1 MDHEN and CDR2 SYDVKM. The CDR3 contains 17 residues. CDR3 in DNA: TGTGCCAGCAGTTCCCATCGGCAAGGGGGGGGTCCAGATGGCTACACCTTC. It translates to CASSSHRQGGGPDGYTF.

As regards this clone: A read error may produce the germline difference seen at one junction end. V and J are TRBV19 and TRBJ1-2; D remains ambiguous. This CDR3 spans 12 amino acids. The germline gives CDR1 LNHDA, CDR2 SQIVND (reference sequence). The CDR3 is CASSRVNYGCTF. The DNA of the CDR3 is TGTGCCAGTAGCAGAGTAAACTATGGCTGCACCTTC.

This clone was counted only a few times. V usage is TRBV6-5 and J usage is TRBJ1-6; D gene unclear. With 5 bases removed from V and 8 bases from J, the gap between germline ends came to 13 bases. Germline CDR1 reads MNHEY; CDR2 reads SVGAGI. The CDR3 is 14 residues long. This CDR3 reads CASSMPRRDSPLHF. The CDR3 DNA reads TGTGCCAGCAGTATGCCCCGCCGGGATTCACCCCTCCACTTT.

The V and J genes are TRBV5-1 and TRBJ2-2; D possibly uses TRBD1 or TRBD2 (5 bases each). The CDR3 spans 18 residues. Between the trimmed V and J ends, which lost 1 base and 0 bases, there was a span of 16 bases. CDR1 is SGHRS and CDR2 is YFSETQ in the germline V gene. The CDR3 sequence: CASSLIIGAGSNTGELFF. The CDR3 DNA follows: TGCGCCAGCAGCTTGATCATCGGGGCCGGATCGAACACCGGGGAGCTGTTTTTT. Based on the CDR3 plus reference TRBV5-1 and TRBJ2-2, the full variable domain is KAGVTQTPRYLIKTRGQQVTLSCSPISGHRSVSWYQQTPGQGLQFLFEYFSETQRNKGNFPGRFSGRQFSNSRSEMNVSTLELGDSALYLCASSLIIGAGSNTGELFFGEGSRLTVL.

This rearrangement joins TRBV15 to TRBJ2-2; no definite D call. Germline CDR1 LNHNV, CDR2 YYDKDF (reference sequence). The CDR3 runs to 14 residues. Trimming removed 3 bases from V and 7 bases from J, with 12 bases in between. The CDR3 bases are TGTGCCACCAGCAGGGACGGATACAGCGGGGAGCTGTTTTTT. Its translation is CATSRDGYSGELFF.

This chain joins TRBV30 and TRBJ1-3, with 9 bases matching TRBD1. CDR3 size: 15 residues. CDR1 is GTSNPN and CDR2 is SVGIG in the germline V gene (reference sequence). V was pared by 3 bases and J by 4 bases, with 7 bases of the junction left unmatched. The CDR3 nucleotides are TGTGCCTGGAGAATACAGGGGGCGCTAGGAAACACCATATATTTT. Protein: CAWRIQGALGNTIYF.

This rearrangement joins TRBV5-6 to TRBJ2-7; 7 bases are shared with TRBD2. This CDR3 is built from 16 residues. The germline V gene has CDR1 SGHDT and CDR2 YYEEEE. J lost 1 base, V lost 0 bases, and 7 bases had no gene match. The CDR3 bases are TGTGCCAGCAGCTTGGGGATTAGCGGGCCTTCCTACGAGCAGTACTTC. Residues: CASSLGISGPSYEQYF.

This clone was found a few times. J is TRBJ2-5 and V is TRBV4-2, with TRBD2 matching 12 bases. CDR1 and CDR2 from the germline V gene are LGHNA and YNFKEQ. J was trimmed by 5 bases and V by 3 bases; bases with no gene match: 10. The CDR3 totals 17 residues. CDR3 in DNA: TGTGCCAGCAGCCACAGACTAGCGGGGGAATCCTGGGAGACCCAGTACTTC. It is translated as CASSHRLAGESWETQYF.

This chain joins TRBV29-1 and TRBJ2-4; the D gene is possibly TRBD2 (6 bases). V lost 3 bases to trimming and J lost 5 bases, with 8 bases between them. CDR1 SQVTM and CDR2 ANQGSEA come from the germline V gene. The CDR3 totals 12 residues. DNA of the CDR3: TGCAGCGTTGAGGAGGGAGAAAACATTCAGTACTTC. The encoded protein is CSVEEGENIQYF.

In this sample, this clone turned up a few times. The chain uses TRBV7-2 and TRBJ2-5, with TRBD1 identical over 7 bases. CDR1 SGHTA and CDR2 FQGNSA come from the germline V gene. Trimming removed 1 base from V and 3 bases from J; junction bases left unmatched: 2. The CDR3 runs 14 residues. The CDR3 here is CASSLVTGKETQYF. CDR3 DNA: TGTGCCAGCAGCTTAGTGACAGGGAAAGAGACCCAGTACTTC.

The chain carries TRBV5-1 and TRBJ1-5; TRBD1 might be the D (5 bases). The germline V gene has CDR1 SGHRS and CDR2 YFSETQ. The germline V and J ends were trimmed by 0 bases and 4 bases, with 8 bases remaining between them. This CDR3 comprises 14 residues. Written as DNA, the CDR3 is TGCGCCAGCAGCTTGGTGGGGGATAATCAGCCCCAGCATTTT. It encodes CASSLVGDNQPQHF. Combining the CDR3 with reference TRBV5-1 and TRBJ1-5 gives the whole variable domain KAGVTQTPRYLIKTRGQQVTLSCSPISGHRSVSWYQQTPGQGLQFLFEYFSETQRNKGNFPGRFSGRQFSNSRSEMNVSTLELGDSALYLCASSLVGDNQPQHFGDGTRLSIL.

The chain is built from TRBV4-3 and TRBJ1-4; a weak D match, TRBD1 (6 bases). V lost 3 bases and J lost 4, with 15 bases in between. Germline assignment: CDR1 LGHNA and CDR2 YSLEER. The CDR3 sequence is 16 residues long. DNA of the CDR3: TGCGCCAGCAGCCATAATCCGGGACACCATAATGAAAAACTGTTTTTT. Protein product: CASSHNPGHHNEKLFF.

V is TRBV7-9 and J is TRBJ1-6; 7 bases fit TRBD1. This CDR3 has 15 residues. J was trimmed by 7 bases and V by 4 bases; bases with no gene match: 7. Germline V lookup: CDR1 SEHNR, CDR2 FQNEAQ (reference sequence). As DNA, the CDR3 is TGTGCCAGCAGCTCGTCCGGGACAGTCAATTCACCCCTCCACTTT. The encoded protein is CASSSSGTVNSPLHF. The full variable domain, in which reference TRBV7-9 and TRBJ1-6 provide the parts outside the CDR3, is DTGVSQNPRHKITKRGQNVTFRCDPISEHNRLYWYRQTLGQGPEFLTYFQNEAQLEKSRLLSDRFSAERPKGSFSTLEIQRTEQGDSAMYLCASSSSGTVNSPLHFGNGTRLTVT.

The table lists this clone with a few counts. This chain connects TRBV29-1 to TRBJ2-2; no clear D gene. The CDR3 contains 12 residues. V was shortened by 7 bases and J by 4 bases, with 10 bases between the two germline ends. Germline loops: CDR1 SQVTM, CDR2 ANQGSEA. The DNA for the CDR3 is TGCAGCGGGGGTAGGAGCACCGGGGAGCTGTTTTTT. This codes for CSGGRSTGELFF.

V and J are TRBV5-4 and TRBJ1-1; no definite D call. CDR1 and CDR2 from the germline V gene are SGHNT and YYREEE (reference sequence). The CDR3 sequence is 13 residues long. Trimming shortened V by 3 bases and J by 6 bases, and 12 bases separated the two germline ends. Here the CDR3 DNA reads TGTGCCAGCAGCTACACGGCTGTGGCTGAAGCTTTCTTT. Protein: CASSYTAVAEAFF. Supplemented by reference TRBV5-4 and TRBJ1-1, the full variable domain reads ETGVTQSPTHLIKTRGQQVTLRCSSQSGHNTVSWYQQALGQGPQFIFQYYREEENGRGNFPPRFSGLQFPNYSSELNVNALELDDSALYLCASSYTAVAEAFFGQGTRLTVV.

The chain joins TRBV5-6 to TRBJ2-1; TRBD1 agrees at 8 bases. CDR1 is SGHDT and CDR2 is YYEEEE in the germline V gene. The V segment lost 5 bases and the J segment 2 bases; nucleotides outside the gene matches: 9. This CDR3 is 16 amino acids long. The chain's CDR3 is CASSKDRGETYNEQFF. The CDR3 DNA sequence: TGTGCCAGCAGTAAAGACAGGGGTGAGACCTACAATGAGCAGTTCTTC.

The chain joins TRBV5-6 to TRBJ1-4; 7 nucleotides align to TRBD1. Germline trimming cut 4 bases from V and 1 base from J; bases unmatched to any gene: 4. The germline V gene encodes CDR1 SGHDT and CDR2 YYEEEE. This CDR3 contains 15 residues. The CDR3 is CASSRTGLTNEKLFF. The CDR3 DNA reads as TGTGCCAGCAGCCGGACAGGCCTAACTAATGAAAAACTGTTTTTT.

The chain has TRBV29-1 and TRBJ1-1; D is uncertain. V shed 3 bases and J shed 0 bases, with 5 bases lying between them. Looked up from germline, CDR1 is SQVTM and CDR2 is ANQGSEA. The CDR3 loop spans 12 amino acids. CDR3 in amino acids: CSVDSLNTEAFF. DNA for the CDR3: TGCAGCGTTGACTCCTTGAACACTGAAGCTTTCTTT. The full variable domain, its missing parts supplied by reference TRBV29-1 and TRBJ1-1, is SAVISQKPSRDICQRGTSLTIQCQVDSQVTMMFWYRQQPGQSLTLIATANQGSEATYESGFVIDKFPISRPNLTFSTLTVSNMSPEDSSIYLCSVDSLNTEAFFGQGTRLTVV.

This rearrangement joins TRBV2 to TRBJ2-7; 9 bases are shared with TRBD1. This CDR3 contains 15 residues. V lost 6 bases and J lost 4; bases outside the gene matches: 10. Germline-derived CDR1 and CDR2 are SNHLY and FYNNEI. The CDR3 loop is CASSERTGVIYEQYF. The CDR3 DNA is TGTGCCAGCAGCGAAAGGACAGGGGTTATTTACGAGCAGTACTTC.

V gene TRBV5-1 combines with J gene TRBJ1-6; D possibly corresponds to TRBD1 (6 bases). CDR1 is SGHRS and CDR2 is YFSETQ in the germline V gene. V was trimmed by 2 bases and J by 11 bases, leaving 14 bases between them. The CDR3 consists of 14 residues. The DNA for the CDR3 is TGCGCCAGCAGCTTTGGCACCCGGGGGCCACCCCTCCACTTT. This encodes CASSFGTRGPPLHF.

The chain uses TRBV5-6 and TRBJ1-5; 10 positions match TRBD1. This CDR3 contains 16 residues. The junction had 8 bases not matched to a gene; V was cut back by 4 bases and J by 4 bases. CDR1 and CDR2 (germline): SGHDT, YYEEEE. The CDR3 DNA sequence: TGTGCCAGCAGCACATCCGGGACAGGGGATAATCAGCCCCAGCATTTT. Translated: CASSTSGTGDNQPQHF.

The gene calls are TRBV29-1 and TRBJ2-2, with D possibly matching TRBD2 (5 bases). Germline V CDR1 and CDR2: SQVTM, ANQGSEA. The CDR3 spans 13 residues. V lost 6 bases and J 4 bases, leaving 12 bases between the germline ends. The CDR3 region has the DNA TGCAGCGTAGGCGCCGCGGGCACCGGGGAGCTGTTTTTT. This sequence encodes CSVGAAGTGELFF.

A word on this clone: This specimen includes other DNA sequences encoding the same CDR3. The J gene is TRBJ2-5, the V gene TRBV29-1, with a tentative D call TRBD1 (5 bases). The ends were cut back, 6 bases at V and 4 bases at J, with 9 bases in the middle. The germline V gene encodes CDR1 SQVTM and CDR2 ANQGSEA. The CDR3 contains 11 residues. The CDR3 DNA reads TGCAGCGTGGACACCCCAGAGACCCAGTACTTC. Translation gives CSVDTPETQYF.

The chain employs TRBV5-1 and TRBJ2-4; D is possibly TRBD1 (6 bases). Between the trimmed V and J ends, which lost 7 bases and 15 bases, there was a span of 23 bases. The CDR3 runs 13 residues. The germline V gene has CDR1 SGHRS and CDR2 YFSETQ. CDR3 DNA: TGCGCCAGCCGCGGACAGCTGCTAGACACCTTGTACTTC. This codes for CASRGQLLDTLYF. Combining the CDR3 with reference TRBV5-1 and TRBJ2-4 gives the whole variable domain KAGVTQTPRYLIKTRGQQVTLSCSPISGHRSVSWYQQTPGQGLQFLFEYFSETQRNKGNFPGRFSGRQFSNSRSEMNVSTLELGDSALYLCASRGQLLDTLYFGAGTRLSVL.

The gene calls are TRBV5-4 and TRBJ2-5, with D perhaps matching TRBD1 (5 bases). This CDR3 is built from 13 residues. Trimming left V 0 bases short and J 5 bases short, with 8 bases between. The germline CDR1 and CDR2 sequences are SGHNT and YYREEE (reference sequence). CDR3 DNA sequence: TGTGCCAGCAGCTTGGCAGGGTTGGAGACCCAGTACTTC. Amino acid sequence: CASSLAGLETQYF.

This chain joins TRBV7-9 and TRBJ2-7; possible D gene TRBD2, 5 bases. CDR1 is SEHNR, CDR2 FQNEAQ, per germline (reference sequence). The CDR3 covers 13 residues. V was trimmed by 0 bases and J by 3 bases, leaving 6 bases between them. DNA of the CDR3: TGTGCCAGCAGCTTAGCGGGAGTCTACGAGCAGTACTTC. Its protein is CASSLAGVYEQYF.

This clone was counted once. This chain's CDR3 is CASSPPGVNWAYEQYF. CDR3 nucleotides: TGCGCCAGCAGTCCCCCCGGGGTTAATTGGGCCTACGAGCAGTACTTC. V is TRBV23-1 and J is TRBJ2-7, with a weak D call TRBD2 (5 bases). TRBV23-1 is assigned to the ORF class and has an uncertain function. The CDR3 is 16 amino acids. Trimming took 4 bases from V and 2 from J, leaving 18 bases between them.